This T cell receptor (beta chain) was sequenced during a study of blood T cell repertoires in COVID-19. Using immunoSEQ multiplex PCR, the repertoire was profiled, and TCRdb retains in-frame clones only, with some absent. Here the sample spans about 270,000 clones, 88% being singletons. This study enrolled people aged about 18 to 100 from about two dozen US geographic areas. Donors in Cohort 3 counted as recovered after two negative PCRs, clearance, or symptom resolution. Sequences were obtained from PBMCs or T cells enriched from blood (not recorded which). This TCR came from a woman in her forties or fifties who had recovered from COVID-19.

In nucleotides, the CDR3 is TGTGCCAGCAGCTTCTCAGGGGTGAGTGAAGCTTTCTTT. Translation: CASSFSGVSEAFF. The chain links TRBV7-6 to TRBJ1-1, with D possibly TRBD1 on 6 matching bases. Per the germline V gene, CDR1 is SGHVS and CDR2 is FNYEAQ. V was pared by 3 bases and J by 7 bases, with 12 bases between. The CDR3 spans 13 residues.